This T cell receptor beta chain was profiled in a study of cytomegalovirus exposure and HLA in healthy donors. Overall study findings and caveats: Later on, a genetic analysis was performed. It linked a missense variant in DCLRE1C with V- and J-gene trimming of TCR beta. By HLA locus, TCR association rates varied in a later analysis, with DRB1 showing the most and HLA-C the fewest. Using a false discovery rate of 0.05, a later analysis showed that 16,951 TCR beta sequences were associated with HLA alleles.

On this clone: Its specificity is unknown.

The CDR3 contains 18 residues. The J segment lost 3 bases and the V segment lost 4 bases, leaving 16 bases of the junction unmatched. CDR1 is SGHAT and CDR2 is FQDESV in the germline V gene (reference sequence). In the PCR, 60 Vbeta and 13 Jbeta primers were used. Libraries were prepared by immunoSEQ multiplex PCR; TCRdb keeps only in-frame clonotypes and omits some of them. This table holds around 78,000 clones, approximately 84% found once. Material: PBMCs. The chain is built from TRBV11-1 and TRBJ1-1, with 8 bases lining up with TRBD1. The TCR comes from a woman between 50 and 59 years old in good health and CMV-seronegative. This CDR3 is CASSSTGQEDVLDTEAFF. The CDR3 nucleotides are TGTGCCAGCAGCTCCACGGGACAGGAAGACGTTTTGGACACTGAAGCTTTCTTT.